The 2 T cell receptor beta chains in this list originate from one sample, sequenced in a study of cytotoxic CD8 clonotypes in ibrutinib-treated CLL. The repertoire was sequenced with immunoSEQ multiplex PCR; TCRdb's copy has only in-frame clones and lacks some. The table lists about 160,000 clones, 88% of them singletons. The source material was PBMCs, sampled at disease progression, from a patient treated with ibrutinib. These receptor sequences come from a human donor with chronic lymphocytic leukemia.

This chain uses TRBV7-2 with TRBJ1-4; 9 bases match TRBD1. The CDR3 is 15 residues long. CDR1 and CDR2 (germline): SGHTA, FQGNSA. V lost 4 bases and J lost 6; bases outside the gene matches: 6. The CDR3 protein is CASSSGQGNDEKLFF. Here the CDR3 DNA reads TGTGCCAGCAGCTCGGGACAGGGAAACGATGAAAAACTGTTTTTT.

V usage is TRBV5-1 and J usage is TRBJ2-3, with D perhaps matching TRBD1 (5 bases). Germline-derived CDR1 and CDR2 are SGHRS and YFSETQ. This CDR3 has 15 amino acids. Deletions cut 0 bases from V and 0 bases from J, with 8 bases between. The CDR3 is CASSLDRQSTDTQYF. CDR3 bases: TGCGCCAGCAGCTTGGATCGACAGAGCACAGATACGCAGTATTTT.